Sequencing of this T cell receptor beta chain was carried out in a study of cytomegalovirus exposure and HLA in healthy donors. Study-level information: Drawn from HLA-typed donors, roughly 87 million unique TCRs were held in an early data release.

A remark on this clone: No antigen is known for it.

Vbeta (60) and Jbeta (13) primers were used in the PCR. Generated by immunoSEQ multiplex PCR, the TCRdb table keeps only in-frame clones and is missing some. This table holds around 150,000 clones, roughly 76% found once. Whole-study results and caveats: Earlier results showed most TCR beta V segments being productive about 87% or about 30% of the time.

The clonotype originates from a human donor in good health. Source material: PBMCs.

The DNA of the CDR3 is TGTGCCAGCAGCTTGGAGGCAGGGGGCTACGAGCAGTACTTC. It translates to CASSLEAGGYEQYF. This sequence joins TRBV5-4 and TRBJ2-7; TRBD1 agrees at 7 bases. The CDR3 is made up of 14 amino acids. Looked up from germline, CDR1 is SGHNT and CDR2 is YYREEE (reference sequence). V shed 0 bases and J 3 bases; nucleotides not matched to a gene: 3.